These 14 T cell receptor beta chains share one sample of origin, sequenced in a study of blood T cells in healthy people across ages. Sample-barcoded 5' priming and a J-beta primer mix drove a second PCR of roughly 7 to 11 cycles. TCRdb used MiXCR to reprocess the 5' RACE reads, holding one entry per CDR3 protein. The table has some 370,000 distinct CDR3 sequences, approximately 47% seen once. The specimen was blood. Receptors were obtained from a man in his fifties or sixties in good health.

This chain connects TRBV20-1 to TRBJ2-7, with D unclear. The J call may not be correct, given that the DNA end is closer to TRBJ2-5. Germline CDR1 DFQATT, CDR2 SNEGSKA (reference sequence). The CDR3 contains 12 residues. This CDR3 is CSAARRYETQYF. CDR3 sequence (DNA): TGCAGTGCAGCAAGACGGTATGAGACCCAGTACTTC.

The J gene is TRBJ2-3, the V gene TRBV7-9; 8 bases are shared with TRBD2. J lost 2 bases, V lost 5 bases, and 6 bases had no gene match. Germline-derived CDR1 and CDR2 are SEHNR and FQNEAQ (reference sequence). This CDR3 comprises 15 residues. The CDR3 sequence is CASSLSGINTDTQYF. The CDR3 DNA sequence: TGTGCCAGCAGCCTTAGCGGGATTAACACAGATACGCAGTATTTT.

The genes are TRBV15 and TRBJ2-1; D perhaps matches TRBD1 (5 bases). The ends were cut back, 0 bases at V and 5 bases at J, with 8 bases in the middle. The germline V gene has CDR1 LNHNV and CDR2 YYDKDF (reference sequence). The CDR3 totals 14 residues. The CDR3 DNA sequence: TGTGCCACCAGCAGAGAGTCCAGGGACAATGAGCAGTTCTTC. As protein: CATSRESRDNEQFF. Based on the CDR3 plus reference TRBV15 and TRBJ2-1, the full variable domain is DAMVIQNPRYQVTQFGKPVTLSCSQTLNHNVMYWYQQKSSQAPKLLFHYYDKDFNNEADTPDNFQSRRPNTSFCFLDIRSPGLGDTAMYLCATSRESRDNEQFFGPGTRLTVL.

In its sample, this clonotype was seen once. The chain uses TRBV4-3 and TRBJ2-4; the D is unclear. V was cut by 0 bases and J by 3 bases, with 12 bases left in between. CDR3 length equals 16 residues. Looked up from germline, CDR1 is LGHNA and CDR2 is YSLEER. CDR3 nucleotide sequence: TGCGCCAGCAGCCAAGATAGTCCAGGAAACAAAAACATTCAGTACTTC. Its protein product is CASSQDSPGNKNIQYF.

The J gene is TRBJ2-7, the V gene TRBV5-4; D remains unclear. The V and J ends lost 0 bases and 2 bases respectively, with 9 bases between them. Germline CDR1 SGHNT, CDR2 YYREEE (reference sequence). The CDR3 loop spans 14 amino acids. This CDR3 reads CASSLVPETYEQYF. The DNA of the CDR3 is TGTGCCAGCAGCTTGGTGCCGGAGACCTACGAGCAGTACTTC. The whole variable domain, remainder taken from reference TRBV5-4 and TRBJ2-7, is ETGVTQSPTHLIKTRGQQVTLRCSSQSGHNTVSWYQQALGQGPQFIFQYYREEENGRGNFPPRFSGLQFPNYSSELNVNALELDDSALYLCASSLVPETYEQYFGPGTRLTVT.

This clonotype has at least ten counts. The J gene is TRBJ2-7, the V gene TRBV20-1, with a possible D match to TRBD1 (5 bases). The V end was cut by 1 base, the J end by 2 bases, with 12 bases between. The CDR3 spans 14 residues. Germline values: CDR1 DFQATT, CDR2 SNEGSKA (reference sequence). CDR3 amino acids: CSARVRKGAYEQYF. CDR3 bases: TGCAGTGCTAGAGTAAGAAAAGGGGCCTACGAGCAGTACTTC.

The chain employs TRBV30 and TRBJ2-7, with D tentatively TRBD1 or TRBD2 (6 bases each). V dropped 0 bases and J dropped 4 bases, with 10 bases sitting between them. Per the germline V gene, CDR1 is GTSNPN and CDR2 is SVGIG (reference sequence). The CDR3 covers 13 residues. The CDR3 sequence: CAWSVGGAYEQYF. The DNA of the CDR3 is TGTGCCTGGAGTGTGGGGGGCGCATACGAGCAGTACTTC.

The V and J genes are TRBV7-2 and TRBJ2-4; 9 bases agree with TRBD1. There are 19 residues in the CDR3. Trimming at V came to 5 bases and at J to 0 bases, leaving 14 bases not matched to a gene. The germline CDR1 and CDR2 sequences are SGHTA and FQGNSA. This chain's CDR3 is CASSKDRDRVVGAKNIQYF. The CDR3 DNA sequence: TGTGCCAGCAGCAAAGACCGGGACAGGGTTGTAGGAGCCAAAAACATTCAGTACTTC.

The chain has TRBV15 and TRBJ2-5, with a weak D call TRBD1 (5 bases). Looked up from germline, CDR1 is LNHNV and CDR2 is YYDKDF (reference sequence). The length of the CDR3 is 14 residues. The germline V and J ends were trimmed by 0 bases and 4 bases, with 9 bases remaining between them. The CDR3 spells CATSRDLGLETQYF. DNA of the CDR3: TGTGCCACCAGCAGAGACCTGGGGCTAGAGACCCAGTACTTC.

The rearrangement joins TRBV29-1 to TRBJ2-7; 8 positions match TRBD1. Germline CDR1 reads SQVTM; CDR2 reads ANQGSEA. The length of the CDR3 is 14 residues. The trim removed 6 bases at V and 3 bases at J, leaving 10 bases unmatched. This chain's CDR3 is CSVTGRQGIYEQYF. DNA for the CDR3: TGCAGCGTGACGGGGAGACAGGGGATCTACGAGCAGTACTTC.

The chain joins TRBV2 to TRBJ1-1; 8 bases map to TRBD1. The germline gives CDR1 SNHLY, CDR2 FYNNEI. With V trimmed by 10 bases and J by 4 bases, 14 bases remained unmatched. This CDR3 spans 15 amino acids. Here the CDR3 reads CAIPGTGPLGTEAFF. The CDR3 region has the DNA TGTGCCATCCCCGGGACAGGCCCTCTGGGCACTGAAGCTTTCTTT.

The chain joins TRBV6-2 or TRBV6-3 to TRBJ2-6; D gene ambiguous. CDR1 and CDR2 from the germline V gene are MNHEY and SVGEGT. The CDR3 is 17 amino acids. V lost 2 bases and J 0 bases, leaving 11 bases between the germline ends. The CDR3 reads CASSYPGSNSGANVLTF. The CDR3, as DNA: TGTGCCAGCAGTTACCCCGGATCAAACTCTGGGGCCAACGTCCTGACTTTC.

A few counts support this clonotype. V gene TRBV6-5 combines with J gene TRBJ2-7, with D uncertain. The germline V and J ends were trimmed by 5 bases and 5 bases, with 7 bases remaining between them. Germline loops: CDR1 MNHEY, CDR2 SVGAGI. The CDR3 has 11 amino acids. As DNA, the CDR3 is TGTGCCAGCAGTGCACGAAACGAGCAGTACTTC. It specifies CASSARNEQYF.

This clonotype was observed a handful of times. Here the CDR3 DNA reads TGTGCCAGCAGCTCATTATTGGGTTTTTCGAGGGCGACTAATGAAAAACTGTTTTTT. Amino acid sequence: CASSSLLGFSRATNEKLFF. This chain links TRBV11-2 with TRBJ1-4; D gene unclear. Germline assignment: CDR1 SGHAT and CDR2 FQNNGV. V was cut by 4 bases and J by 2 bases, with 23 bases left in between. This CDR3 is built from 19 residues.